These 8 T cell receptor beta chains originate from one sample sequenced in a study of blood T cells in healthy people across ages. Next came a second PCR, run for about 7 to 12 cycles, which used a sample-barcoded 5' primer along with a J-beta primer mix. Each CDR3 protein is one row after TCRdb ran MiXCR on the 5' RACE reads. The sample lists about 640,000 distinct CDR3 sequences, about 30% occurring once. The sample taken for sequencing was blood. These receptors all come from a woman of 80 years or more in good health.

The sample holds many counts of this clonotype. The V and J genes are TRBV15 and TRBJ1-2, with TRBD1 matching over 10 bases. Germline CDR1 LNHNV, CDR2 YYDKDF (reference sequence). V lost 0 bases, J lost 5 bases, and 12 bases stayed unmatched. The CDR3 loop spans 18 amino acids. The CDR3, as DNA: TGTGCCACCAGCAGAGATCCCCCGGGACAGGGGAATTATTATGGCTACACCTTC. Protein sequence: CATSRDPPGQGNYYGYTF.

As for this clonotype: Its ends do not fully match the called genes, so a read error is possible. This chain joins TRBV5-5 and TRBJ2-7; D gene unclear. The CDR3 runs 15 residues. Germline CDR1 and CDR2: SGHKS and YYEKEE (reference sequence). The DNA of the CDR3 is TGTACCAGCAGCCAAACAGCTCAGCTCTCCTACGAGCAGTACTTC. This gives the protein CTSSQTAQLSYEQYF. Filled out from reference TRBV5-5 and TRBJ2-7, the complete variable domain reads DAGVTQSPTHLIKTRGQQVTLRCSPISGHKSVSWYQQVLGQGPQFIFQYYEKEERGRGNFPDRFSARQFPNYSSELNVNALLLGDSALYLCTSSQTAQLSYEQYFGPGTRLTVT.

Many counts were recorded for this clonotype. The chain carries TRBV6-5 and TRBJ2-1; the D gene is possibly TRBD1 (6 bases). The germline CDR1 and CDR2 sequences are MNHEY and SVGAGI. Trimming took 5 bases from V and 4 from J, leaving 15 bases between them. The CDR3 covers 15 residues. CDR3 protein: CASSPDRQSYNEQFF. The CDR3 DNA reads TGTGCCAGCAGTCCTGACAGGCAGAGTTACAATGAGCAGTTCTTC.

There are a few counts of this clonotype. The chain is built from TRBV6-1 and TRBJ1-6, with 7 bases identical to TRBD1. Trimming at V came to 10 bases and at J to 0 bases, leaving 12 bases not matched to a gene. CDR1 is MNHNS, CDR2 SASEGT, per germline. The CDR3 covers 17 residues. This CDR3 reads CATSFGDRRSYNSPLHF. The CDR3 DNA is TGTGCCACCTCCTTCGGGGACAGACGCTCCTATAATTCACCCCTCCACTTT.

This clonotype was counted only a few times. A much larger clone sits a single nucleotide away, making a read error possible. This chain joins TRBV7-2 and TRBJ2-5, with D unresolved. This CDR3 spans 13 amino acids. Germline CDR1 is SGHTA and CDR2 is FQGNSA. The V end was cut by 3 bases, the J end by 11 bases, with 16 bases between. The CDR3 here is CASSFSDVYEQYF. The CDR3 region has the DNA TGTGCCAGCAGCTTCTCCGACGTCTATGAGCAGTACTTC. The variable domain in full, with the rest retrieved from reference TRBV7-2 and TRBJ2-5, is GAGVSQSPSNKVTEKGKDVELRCDPISGHTALYWYRQSLGQGLEFLIYFQGNSAPDKSGLPSDRFSAERTGGSVSTLTIQRTQQEDSAVYLCASSFSDVYEQYFGPGTRLLVL.

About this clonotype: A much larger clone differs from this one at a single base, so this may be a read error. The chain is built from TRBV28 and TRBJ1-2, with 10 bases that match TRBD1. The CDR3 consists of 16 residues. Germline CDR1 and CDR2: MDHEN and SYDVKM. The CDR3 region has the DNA TGTACCAGCAGCCTTCCGACAGGGGGCGGCAAAGGTGGCTACACCTTC. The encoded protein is CTSSLPTGGGKGGYTF.

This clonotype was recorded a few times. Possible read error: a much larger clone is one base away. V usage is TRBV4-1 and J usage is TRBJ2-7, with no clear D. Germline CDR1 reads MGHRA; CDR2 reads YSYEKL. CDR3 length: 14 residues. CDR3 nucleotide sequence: TGCGCCAGCAGCCAAGAGGTGCTGAACTACGGGCAGTACTTC. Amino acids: CASSQEVLNYGQYF.

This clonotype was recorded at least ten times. This CDR3 is CASSQDHSSGEYEQYF. CDR3 DNA: TGTGCCAGCAGCCAAGATCATAGTAGCGGGGAATACGAGCAGTACTTC. The chain couples TRBV14 to TRBJ2-7; 8 nucleotides match TRBD2. Trimming removed 0 bases from V and 4 bases from J; junction bases left unmatched: 8. Per germline, CDR1 SGHDN and CDR2 FVKESK. The CDR3 has 16 residues.